A selection of T cell receptor beta chains follows, all from one sample in a study of shared clonotypes between healthy human individuals. Sequenced by immunoSEQ multiplex PCR; TCRdb stores in-frame clones only, minus some. The sample includes around 980,000 clones, approximately 80% of them seen just once. The material sequenced was memory CD4+ T cells from PBMCs. Receptors originate from a young man in good health. Some clones in this sample may be carry-over from other donors' samples. Both conserved end residues are part of each CDR3. Each record gives: D gene, J gene, clone size, V gene, CDR3 protein, CDR3 DNA. A D gene is named only where the DNA matches it firmly. Not every row has a clone size; where given, it reads once, few, many or a size class.

>TRBD2|TRBJ2-6|NA|TRBV30
CAWSLGGSGRSGANVLTF
TGTGCCTGGAGTCTGGGGGGTAGCGGGAGGTCTGGGGCCAACGTCCTGACTTTC
>NA|TRBJ2-1|once|TRBV2
CASKRGREGGNEQFF
TGTGCCAGCAAGAGAGGGCGGGAAGGGGGCAATGAGCAGTTCTTC
>NA|TRBJ1-2|NA|TRBV5-1
CASSDPMGGYTF
TGCGCCAGCAGCGACCCTATGGGAGGCTACACCTTC
>NA|TRBJ2-1|NA|TRBV2
CASLEGGGSYNEQFF
TGTGCCAGCTTAGAGGGAGGGGGCTCCTACAATGAGCAGTTCTTC
>NA|TRBJ2-2|NA|TRBV7-2
CASRQNLGDTGELFF
TGTGCCAGCAGGCAAAATCTCGGGGATACCGGGGAGCTGTTTTTT
>NA|TRBJ1-5|NA|TRBV6-6
CASLRGTGNQPQHF
TGTGCCAGCCTAAGAGGAACAGGGAATCAGCCCCAGCATTTT
>NA|TRBJ2-7|NA|TRBV7-9
CASSLNSYEQYF
TGTGCCAGCAGCTTAAACAGCTACGAGCAGTACTTC
>NA|TRBJ1-1|NA|TRBV11-2
CASSPQGWGTEAFF
TGTGCCAGCAGCCCACAGGGATGGGGGACTGAAGCTTTCTTT
>NA|TRBJ2-3|NA|TRBV4-1
CASSQEESAITQYF
TGCGCCAGCAGCCAAGAGGAATCGGCCATTACGCAGTATTTT
>NA|TRBJ2-7|few|TRBV2
CASSRQSYEQYF
TGTGCCAGCAGTAGACAGTCCTACGAGCAGTACTTC
>NA|TRBJ1-1|few|TRBV28
CASTENTEAFF
TGTGCCAGCACAGAGAACACTGAAGCTTTCTTT
>TRBD1|TRBJ1-2|NA|TRBV5-1
CASSLGDSASGGYTF
TGCGCCAGCAGCTTGGGGGACAGTGCCTCAGGGGGCTACACCTTC
>TRBD1|TRBJ2-2|NA|TRBV11-2
CASSLTGQGGELFF
TGTGCCAGCAGCTTGACGGGACAGGGAGGGGAGCTGTTTTTT
>TRBD2|TRBJ2-1|NA|TRBV2
CASTLIAGPKFF
TGTGCCAGCACCCTCATAGCGGGCCCGAAGTTCTTC
>TRBD2|TRBJ2-1|NA|TRBV2
CASNMALAGVEQFF
TGTGCCAGCAACATGGCACTAGCGGGAGTTGAGCAGTTCTTC
>NA|TRBJ2-1|NA|TRBV12-1
CASSSGKGSDNEQFF
TGTGCCAGCAGCTCGGGGAAAGGTAGCGACAATGAGCAGTTCTTC
>TRBD2|TRBJ2-3|once|TRBV14
CASSQGNGRTQYF
TGTGCCAGCAGCCAAGGCAACGGGAGGACGCAGTATTTT
>NA|TRBJ2-5|many|TRBV5-1
CASSPLARETQYF
TGCGCCAGCAGCCCTCTGGCGCGGGAGACCCAGTACTTC
>NA|TRBJ2-6|NA|TRBV6-1
CASSGARSGANVLTF
TGTGCCAGCTCCGGGGCACGCTCTGGGGCCAACGTCCTGACTTTC
>NA|TRBJ1-1|NA|TRBV28
CASSFLKTWNTEAFF
TGTGCCAGCAGTTTCCTAAAAACTTGGAACACTGAAGCTTTCTTT
>TRBD1|TRBJ2-5|NA|TRBV10-1
CASSECRDSLQETQYF
TGCGCCAGCAGTGAATGCCGGGACAGTCTCCAAGAGACCCAGTACTTC
>NA|TRBJ2-2|few|TRBV7-6
CASSGQMRTGELFF
TGTGCCAGCAGCGGCCAGATGAGGACCGGGGAGCTGTTTTTT
>NA|TRBJ1-1|few|TRBV9
CASSVEGGNTEAFF
TGTGCCAGCAGCGTAGAAGGGGGGAACACTGAAGCTTTCTTT
>NA|TRBJ2-7|NA|TRBV7-7
CASSLTAGSYEQYF
TGTGCCAGCAGCTTAACAGCCGGATCCTACGAGCAGTACTTC
>NA|TRBJ1-5|NA|TRBV18
CASSAGQVNQPQHF
TGTGCCAGCTCGGCGGGGCAGGTCAATCAGCCCCAGCATTTT
>NA|TRBJ2-5|NA|TRBV5-6
CASSLAGTTKVVTQYF
TGTGCCAGCAGCTTGGCGGGGACAACAAAAGTAGTGACCCAGTACTTC
>NA|TRBJ2-1|NA|TRBV30
CAYRPPERVHEQFF
TGTGCCTACCGACCTCCGGAGAGGGTGCATGAGCAGTTCTTC
>NA|TRBJ2-7|NA|TRBV14
CASSQVDSLEQYF
TGTGCCAGCAGCCAAGTCGACAGCCTCGAGCAGTACTTC
>NA|TRBJ2-5|NA|TRBV28
CASSLSQETQYF
TGTGCCAGCAGTTTATCACAAGAGACCCAGTACTTC
>TRBD2|TRBJ2-7|NA|TRBV27
CASSLSLAGVYEQYF
TGTGCCAGCAGTTTATCGCTAGCGGGGGTCTACGAGCAGTACTTC